This T cell receptor beta chain was sequenced for a study of blood T cell repertoires in COVID-19. Clones were read by immunoSEQ multiplex PCR, and TCRdb kept only the in-frame ones, dropping some. The sample holds a few hundred thousand clones, roughly 88% seen once. Trimming removed 4 bases from V and 5 bases from J, with 11 bases in between. The CDR3 sequence is 14 residues long. Germline CDR1 is MRHNA and CDR2 is SNTAGT. The chain couples TRBV6-4 to TRBJ2-2; D is perhaps TRBD1 (5 bases). The source of this sequence is a man under 40 who had recovered from COVID-19. Sample: PBMCs or T cells enriched from blood (not recorded which). The CDR3 spells CASSVGVGTGELFF. In DNA, the CDR3 is TGTGCCAGCAGTGTAGGGGTCGGGACCGGGGAGCTGTTTTTT.